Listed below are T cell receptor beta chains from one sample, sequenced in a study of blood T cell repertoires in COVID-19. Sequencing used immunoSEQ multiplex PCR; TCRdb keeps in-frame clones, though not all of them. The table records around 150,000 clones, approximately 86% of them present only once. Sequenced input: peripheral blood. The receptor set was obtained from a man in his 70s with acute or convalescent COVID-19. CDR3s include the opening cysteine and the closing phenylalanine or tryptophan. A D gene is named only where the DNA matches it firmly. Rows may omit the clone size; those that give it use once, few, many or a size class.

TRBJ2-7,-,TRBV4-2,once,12,CASRGAGYEQYF,TGTGCCAGCAGAGGGGCAGGGTACGAGCAGTACTTC
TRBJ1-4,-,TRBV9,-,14,CASSVAGSGEKLFF,TGTGCCAGCAGCGTAGCGGGATCGGGGGAAAAACTGTTTTTT
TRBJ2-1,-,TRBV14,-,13,CASSQEERLEQFF,TGTGCCAGCAGCCAAGAGGAGCGACTCGAGCAGTTCTTC
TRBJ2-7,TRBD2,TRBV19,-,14,CASSPGTSEYEQYF,TGTGCCAGTAGTCCTGGGACTAGCGAGTACGAGCAGTACTTC
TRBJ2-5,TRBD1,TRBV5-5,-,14,CASSFPTGDETQYF,TGTGCCAGCAGCTTCCCGACAGGGGACGAGACCCAGTACTTC
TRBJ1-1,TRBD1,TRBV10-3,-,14,CAIRNRGGNTEAFF,TGTGCCATCAGAAACAGGGGTGGGAACACTGAAGCTTTCTTT
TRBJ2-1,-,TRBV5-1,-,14,CASSTGVSYNEQFF,TGCGCCAGCAGCACGGGGGTCTCCTACAATGAGCAGTTCTTC
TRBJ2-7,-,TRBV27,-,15,CASSPLDRLVGEQYF,TGTGCCAGCAGTCCTCTCGACAGGCTAGTCGGCGAGCAGTACTTC
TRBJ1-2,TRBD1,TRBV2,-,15,CASSEIRDRGNGYTF,TGTGCCAGCAGTGAAATCCGGGACAGGGGCAATGGCTACACCTTC
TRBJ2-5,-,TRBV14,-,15,CASSQDDRPQETQYF,TGTGCCAGCAGCCAAGATGACAGGCCGCAAGAGACCCAGTACTTC
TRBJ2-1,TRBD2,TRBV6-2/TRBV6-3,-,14,CASSPLAGGAWKFF,TGTGCCAGCAGTCCCTTAGCGGGAGGGGCATGGAAGTTCTTC
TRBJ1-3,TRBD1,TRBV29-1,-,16,CSVEDGTGPTGNTIYF,TGCAGCGTTGAAGACGGGACAGGGCCTACTGGAAACACCATATATTTT
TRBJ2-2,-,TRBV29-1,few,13,CSVDQGYTGELFF,TGCAGCGTTGATCAGGGATACACCGGGGAGCTGTTTTTT
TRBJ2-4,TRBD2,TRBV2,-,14,CASSERLAGGPQYF,TGTGCCAGCAGTGAAAGGCTAGCGGGAGGGCCCCAGTACTTC
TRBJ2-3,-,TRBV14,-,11,CASSLADTQYF,TGTGCCAGCAGCCTCGCGGATACGCAGTATTTT
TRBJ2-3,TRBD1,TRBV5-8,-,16,CASSTGTGTSTDTQYF,TGTGCCAGCAGCACCGGGACAGGGACTAGCACAGATACGCAGTATTTT
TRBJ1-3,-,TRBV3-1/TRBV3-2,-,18,CASSQALGGLGGRNTIYF,TGTGCCAGCAGCCAAGCTCTCGGCGGTCTCGGGGGGAGAAACACCATATATTTT
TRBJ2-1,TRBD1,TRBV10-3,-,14,CAISRTGAAVEQFF,TGTGCCATCAGCCGGACAGGGGCGGCGGTAGAGCAGTTCTTC
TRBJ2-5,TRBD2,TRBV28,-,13,CASIYLGGETQYF,TGTGCCAGCATCTACCTCGGGGGGGAGACCCAGTACTTC
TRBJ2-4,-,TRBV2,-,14,CASRRDIRGNIQYF,TGTGCCAGCAGAAGGGACATCAGGGGAAACATTCAGTACTTC
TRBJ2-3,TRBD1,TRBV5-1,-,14,CASATGFGTDTQYF,TGCGCCAGCGCGACAGGGTTCGGCACAGATACGCAGTATTTT
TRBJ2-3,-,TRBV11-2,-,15,CASSFKRANTDTQYF,TGTGCCAGCAGCTTTAAGCGTGCTAATACAGATACGCAGTATTTT
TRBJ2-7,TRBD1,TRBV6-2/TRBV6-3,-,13,CASSTDRNYEQYF,TGTGCCAGCAGTACGGACAGGAACTACGAGCAGTACTTC
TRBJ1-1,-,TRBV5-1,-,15,CASSSRGGMNTEAFF,TGCGCCAGCAGCTCCCGGGGGGGAATGAACACTGAAGCTTTCTTT
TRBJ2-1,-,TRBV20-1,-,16,CSASASDTAFRNEQFF,TGCAGTGCTAGTGCTTCGGACACGGCCTTCCGCAATGAGCAGTTCTTC
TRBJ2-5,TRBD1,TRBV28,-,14,CASSYDRGRETQYF,TGTGCCAGCAGTTATGACAGGGGGCGAGAGACCCAGTACTTC
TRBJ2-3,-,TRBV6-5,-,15,CASSPGTRSTDTQYF,TGTGCCAGCAGCCCCGGGACTCGAAGCACAGATACGCAGTATTTT
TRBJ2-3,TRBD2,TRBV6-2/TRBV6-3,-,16,CASSWTSGSPTDTQYF,TGTGCCAGCAGTTGGACTAGCGGGAGCCCAACAGATACGCAGTATTTT
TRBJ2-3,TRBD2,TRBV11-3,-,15,CASSPGGGQTDTQYF,TGTGCCAGCAGCCCGGGGGGAGGGCAAACAGATACGCAGTATTTT
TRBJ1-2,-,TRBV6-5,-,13,CASSYSRSNGYTF,TGTGCCAGCAGTTACTCGAGAAGCAATGGCTACACCTTC
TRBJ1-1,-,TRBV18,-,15,CASSPSVGGVTEAFF,TGTGCCAGCTCACCGTCGGTTGGAGGAGTCACTGAAGCTTTCTTT
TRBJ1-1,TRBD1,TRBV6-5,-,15,CASSLDRNPNTEAFF,TGTGCCAGCAGCCTGGACAGGAACCCGAACACTGAAGCTTTCTTT
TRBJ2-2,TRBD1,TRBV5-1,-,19,CATRLYRGTGGVNTGELFF,TGCGCCACCAGACTATATCGGGGGACAGGGGGCGTGAACACCGGGGAGCTGTTTTTT
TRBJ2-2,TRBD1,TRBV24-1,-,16,CATSDVGQGNTGELFF,TGTGCCACCAGTGATGTGGGACAGGGGAACACCGGGGAGCTGTTTTTT
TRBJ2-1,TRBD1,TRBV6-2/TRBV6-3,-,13,CASSRTGIGEQFF,TGTGCCAGCAGTCGGACAGGGATAGGTGAGCAGTTCTTC
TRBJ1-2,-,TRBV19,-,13,CASSEYRDSGYTF,TGTGCCAGTAGTGAATACAGGGATAGTGGCTACACCTTC
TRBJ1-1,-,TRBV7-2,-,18,CASSLRGQSFNMNTEAFF,TGTGCCAGCAGCTTAAGAGGACAGAGTTTTAACATGAACACTGAAGCTTTCTTT
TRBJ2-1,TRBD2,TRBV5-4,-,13,CATGRVSYNEQFF,TGTGCCACAGGGAGGGTTTCGTACAATGAGCAGTTCTTC
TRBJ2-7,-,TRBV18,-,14,CASSPTGQSYEQYF,TGTGCCAGCTCACCGACGGGACAATCCTACGAGCAGTACTTC
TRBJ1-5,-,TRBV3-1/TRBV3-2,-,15,CASSQGGPANQPQHF,TGTGCCAGCAGCCAAGGAGGGCCAGCGAATCAGCCCCAGCATTTT
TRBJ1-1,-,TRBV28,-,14,CASGLGQPNTEAFF,TGTGCCAGCGGTCTTGGACAGCCGAACACTGAAGCTTTCTTT
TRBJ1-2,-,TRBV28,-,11,CASSDSYGYTF,TGTGCCAGCTCGGACAGCTATGGCTACACCTTC
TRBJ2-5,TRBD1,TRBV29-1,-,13,CSVAGTGDGTQYF,TGCAGCGTTGCGGGGACAGGGGACGGGACCCAGTACTTC
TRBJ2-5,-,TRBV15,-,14,CATSRALRQETQYF,TGTGCCACCAGCAGAGCGCTGCGCCAAGAGACCCAGTACTTC
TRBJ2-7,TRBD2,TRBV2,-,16,CASSEGRASGGYEQYF,TGTGCCAGCAGTGAAGGGCGGGCTAGCGGGGGGTACGAGCAGTACTTC
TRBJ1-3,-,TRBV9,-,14,CASSEQGSGNTIYF,TGTGCCAGCAGCGAACAGGGTTCTGGAAACACCATATATTTT
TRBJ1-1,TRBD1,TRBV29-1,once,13,CSVEKDRGTEAFF,TGCAGCGTTGAAAAGGACAGGGGGACTGAAGCTTTCTTT
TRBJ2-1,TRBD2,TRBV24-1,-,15,CATSEASGIYNEQFF,TGTGCCACCAGTGAGGCTAGCGGGATTTACAATGAGCAGTTCTTC
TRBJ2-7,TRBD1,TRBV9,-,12,CASSVGQGVQYF,TGTGCCAGCAGCGTAGGACAGGGTGTGCAGTACTTC
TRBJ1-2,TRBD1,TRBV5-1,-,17,CASSFGKGQGWFYGYTF,TGCGCCAGCAGCTTTGGTAAAGGACAGGGATGGTTCTATGGCTACACCTTC
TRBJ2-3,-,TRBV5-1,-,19,CASSLEVANEGRLWDTQYF,TGCGCCAGCAGCTTGGAAGTAGCGAATGAGGGGAGGTTGTGGGATACGCAGTATTTT
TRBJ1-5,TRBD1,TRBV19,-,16,CASSTRGQGSNQPQHF,TGTGCCAGTAGTACCCGCGGACAGGGTAGCAATCAGCCCCAGCATTTT
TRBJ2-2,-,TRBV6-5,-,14,CASILQPGAGELFF,TGTGCCAGCATTCTACAGCCAGGGGCCGGGGAGCTGTTTTTT
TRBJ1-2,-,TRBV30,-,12,CACLTVNYGYTF,TGTGCCTGCTTGACAGTGAACTATGGCTACACCTTC
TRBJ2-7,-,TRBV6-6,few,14,CASSFGILSYEQYF,TGTGCCAGCAGTTTCGGGATCTTGTCCTACGAGCAGTACTTC
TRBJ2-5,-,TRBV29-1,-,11,CSAESGETQYF,TGCAGCGCCGAGTCGGGGGAGACCCAGTACTTC
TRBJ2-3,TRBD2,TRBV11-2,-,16,CASSLRAGEFTDTQYF,TGTGCCAGCAGCTTACGCGCGGGAGAGTTCACAGATACGCAGTATTTT
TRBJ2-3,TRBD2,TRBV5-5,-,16,CASSLTSGTSTDTQYF,TGTGCCAGCAGCCTAACTAGCGGGACTAGCACAGATACGCAGTATTTT
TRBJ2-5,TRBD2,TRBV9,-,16,CASSVGAGGHQETQYF,TGTGCCAGCAGCGTAGGAGCGGGAGGCCATCAAGAGACCCAGTACTTC